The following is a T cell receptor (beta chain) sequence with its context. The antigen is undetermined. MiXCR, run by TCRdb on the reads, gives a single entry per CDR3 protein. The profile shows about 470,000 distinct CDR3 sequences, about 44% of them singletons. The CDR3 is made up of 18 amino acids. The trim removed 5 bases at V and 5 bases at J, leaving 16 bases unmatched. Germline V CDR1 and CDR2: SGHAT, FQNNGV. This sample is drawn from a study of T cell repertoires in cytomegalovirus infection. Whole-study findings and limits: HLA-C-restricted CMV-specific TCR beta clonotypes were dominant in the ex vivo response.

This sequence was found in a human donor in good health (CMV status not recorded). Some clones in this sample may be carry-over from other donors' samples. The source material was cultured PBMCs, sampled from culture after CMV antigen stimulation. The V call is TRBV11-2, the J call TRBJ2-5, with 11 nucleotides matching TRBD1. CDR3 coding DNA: TGTGCCAGCAGCCCCTCCCAAGGGACAGGGGGAGACTGGGAGACCCAGTACTTC. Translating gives CASSPSQGTGGDWETQYF.